A selection of T cell receptor beta chains follows, all from one sample in a study of blood T cell repertoires in COVID-19. Sequenced by immunoSEQ multiplex PCR; TCRdb stores in-frame clones only, minus some. Among around 38,000 clones listed, roughly nine tenths were seen once. The sample comprised peripheral blood. The receptors stem from a human donor in a cohort sampled during active COVID-19. CDR3s include the opening cysteine and the closing phenylalanine or tryptophan. The D gene is left open where the match is weak.

v_gene,d_gene,j_gene,CDR3aa
TRBV11-2,TRBD1,TRBJ2-7,CASSLGTGFYEQYF
TRBV7-2,NA,TRBJ2-5,CASSLLTGEETQYF
TRBV11-2,NA,TRBJ2-4,CASSVGRQNIQYF
TRBV30,NA,TRBJ1-5,CAWSFGSGGNQPQHF
TRBV30,TRBD1,TRBJ2-7,CAWGGGPGGPVGSYEQYF
TRBV11-2,NA,TRBJ2-7,CASSATVSYEQYF
TRBV29-1,TRBD1,TRBJ1-2,CSAEGTGDDYGYTF
TRBV5-5,TRBD1,TRBJ2-3,CASSFRQGRADTQYF
TRBV30,NA,TRBJ2-1,CAWSGLAHAEQFF
TRBV4-2,TRBD2,TRBJ2-1,CASSQGNSGGAGEQFF
TRBV13,NA,TRBJ2-5,CASSRGRGYQETQYF